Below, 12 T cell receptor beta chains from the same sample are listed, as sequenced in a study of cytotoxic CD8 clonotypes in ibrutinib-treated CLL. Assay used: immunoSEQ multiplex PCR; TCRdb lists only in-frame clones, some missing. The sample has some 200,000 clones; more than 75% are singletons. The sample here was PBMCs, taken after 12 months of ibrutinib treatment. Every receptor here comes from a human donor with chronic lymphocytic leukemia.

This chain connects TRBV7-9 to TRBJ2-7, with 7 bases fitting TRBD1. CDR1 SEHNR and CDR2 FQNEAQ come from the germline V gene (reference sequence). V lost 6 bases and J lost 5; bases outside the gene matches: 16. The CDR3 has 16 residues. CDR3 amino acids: CASSLIGDSSIDEQYF. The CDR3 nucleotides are TGTGCCAGCAGTTTGATTGGGGACAGTTCGATCGACGAGCAGTACTTC.

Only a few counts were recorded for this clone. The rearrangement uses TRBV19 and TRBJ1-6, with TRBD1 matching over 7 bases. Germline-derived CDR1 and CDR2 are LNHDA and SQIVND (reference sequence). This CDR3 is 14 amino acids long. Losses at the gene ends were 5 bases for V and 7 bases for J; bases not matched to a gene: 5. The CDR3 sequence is CASSYRGENSPLHF. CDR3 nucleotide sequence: TGTGCCAGTAGTTACAGGGGTGAAAATTCACCCCTCCACTTT.

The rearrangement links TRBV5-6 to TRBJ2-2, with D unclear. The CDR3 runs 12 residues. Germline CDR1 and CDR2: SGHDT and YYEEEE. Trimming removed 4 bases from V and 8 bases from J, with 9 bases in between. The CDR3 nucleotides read TGTGCCAGCAGCAGCGTATGGGGGGAGCTGTTTTTT. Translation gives CASSSVWGELFF.

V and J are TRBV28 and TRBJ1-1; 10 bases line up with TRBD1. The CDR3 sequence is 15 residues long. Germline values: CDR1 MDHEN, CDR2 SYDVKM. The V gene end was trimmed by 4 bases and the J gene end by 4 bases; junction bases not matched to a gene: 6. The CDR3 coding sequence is TGTGCCAGCAGTTACATCGACAGGGGGCTCACTGAAGCTTTCTTT. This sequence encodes CASSYIDRGLTEAFF. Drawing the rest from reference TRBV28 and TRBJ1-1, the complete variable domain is DVKVTQSSRYLVKRTGEKVFLECVQDMDHENMFWYRQDPGLGLRLIYFSYDVKMKEKGDIPEGYSVSREKKERFSLILESASTNQTSMYLCASSYIDRGLTEAFFGQGTRLTVV.

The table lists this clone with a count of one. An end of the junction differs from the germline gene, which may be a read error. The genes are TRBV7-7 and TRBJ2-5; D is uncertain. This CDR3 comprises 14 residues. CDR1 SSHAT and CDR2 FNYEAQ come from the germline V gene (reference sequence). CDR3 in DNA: TGTGCTAGCAGCTTAGGATTTAGCCAAGAGACCCAGTACTTC. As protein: CASSLGFSQETQYF.

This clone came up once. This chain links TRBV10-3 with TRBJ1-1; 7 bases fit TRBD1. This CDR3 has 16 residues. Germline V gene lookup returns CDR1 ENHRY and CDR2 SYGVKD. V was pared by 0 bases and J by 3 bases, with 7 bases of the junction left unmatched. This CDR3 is CAISESETGKDTEAFF. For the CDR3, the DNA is TGTGCCATCAGTGAGTCTGAGACAGGGAAGGACACTGAAGCTTTCTTT.

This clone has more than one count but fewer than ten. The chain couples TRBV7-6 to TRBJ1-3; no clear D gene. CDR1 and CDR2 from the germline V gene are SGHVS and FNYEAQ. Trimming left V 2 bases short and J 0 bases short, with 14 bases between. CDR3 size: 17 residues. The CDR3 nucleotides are TGTGCCAGCAGCTTAACTACGGAACTAGTCTCTGGAAACACCATATATTTT. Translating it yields CASSLTTELVSGNTIYF.

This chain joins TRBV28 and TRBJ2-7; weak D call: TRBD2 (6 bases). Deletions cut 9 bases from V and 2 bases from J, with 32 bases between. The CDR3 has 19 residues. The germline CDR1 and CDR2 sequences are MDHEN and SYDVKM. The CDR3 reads CASGLLPLLGREITYEQYF. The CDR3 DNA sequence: TGTGCCAGTGGACTCTTGCCTTTATTGGGACGGGAGATCACCTACGAGCAGTACTTC.

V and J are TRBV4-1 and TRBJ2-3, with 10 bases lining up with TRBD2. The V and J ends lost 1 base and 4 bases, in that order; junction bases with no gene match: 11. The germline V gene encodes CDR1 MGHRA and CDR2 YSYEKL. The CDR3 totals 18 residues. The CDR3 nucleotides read TGCGCCAGCAGCCAAGGGTTTTTGGCTAGCGGGAGCTCAGATACGCAGTATTTT. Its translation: CASSQGFLASGSSDTQYF.

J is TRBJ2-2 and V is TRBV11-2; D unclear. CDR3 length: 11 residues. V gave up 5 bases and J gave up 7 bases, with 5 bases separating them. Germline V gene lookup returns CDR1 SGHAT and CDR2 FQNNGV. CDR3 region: CASSTGGELFF. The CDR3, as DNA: TGTGCCAGCAGCACCGGCGGGGAGCTGTTTTTT.

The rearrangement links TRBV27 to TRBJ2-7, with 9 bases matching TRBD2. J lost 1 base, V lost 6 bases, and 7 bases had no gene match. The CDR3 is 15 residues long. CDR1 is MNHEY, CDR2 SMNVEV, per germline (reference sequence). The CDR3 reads CASSPGLALSYEQYF. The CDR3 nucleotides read TGTGCCAGCAGCCCGGGACTAGCTTTGTCCTACGAGCAGTACTTC.

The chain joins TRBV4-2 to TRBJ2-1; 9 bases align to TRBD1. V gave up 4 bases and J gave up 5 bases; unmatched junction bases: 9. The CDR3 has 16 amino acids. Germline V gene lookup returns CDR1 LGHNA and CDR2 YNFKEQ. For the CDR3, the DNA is TGTGCCAGCAGCCGCTCTCCGGGACAGGGACACAATGAGCAGTTCTTC. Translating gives CASSRSPGQGHNEQFF.